One sample yielded the 13 T cell receptor beta chains listed below, sequenced in a study of shared clonotypes between healthy human individuals. Repertoires were generated with immunoSEQ multiplex PCR, while TCRdb's copy carries only in-frame clones and drops some. The sample holds some 2.4 million clones; approximately 94% are singletons and the top ten take approximately 0.36%. The material sequenced was naive CD4+ T cells from PBMCs. Subset of the sample: CD45RA+ positively selected. Receptor source: a man aged 18 to 30 in good health. Some clones in this sample may be carry-over from other donors' samples.

J is TRBJ2-5 and V is TRBV28, with 13 positions matching TRBD2. From germline, CDR1 is MDHEN and CDR2 SYDVKM. The ends lost 2 bases at V and 3 bases at J; junction bases unmatched: 3. CDR3 size: 16 residues. CDR3 in DNA: TGTGCCAGCAGTTTAATCGGACTAGCGGGAGAAGAGACCCAGTACTTC. This translates into CASSLIGLAGEETQYF.

This clone was seen a single time. The chain uses TRBV7-2 and TRBJ1-1; 9 positions match TRBD1. CDR1 and CDR2 from the germline V gene are SGHTA and FQGNSA. The ends lost 5 bases at V and 3 bases at J; junction bases unmatched: 4. CDR3 size: 14 residues. The CDR3, as DNA: TGTGCCAGCAGCAAACGGACAGGGGACACTGAAGCTTTCTTT. Protein sequence: CASSKRTGDTEAFF.

V usage is TRBV29-1 and J usage is TRBJ1-1; D remains ambiguous. Germline V lookup: CDR1 SQVTM, CDR2 ANQGSEA. The V gene lost 7 bases and the J gene lost 0 bases, with 21 bases spanning the gap. This CDR3 comprises 16 residues. The CDR3 DNA sequence: TGCAGCGCTGAGGGTGGTTCAGGAGCAATGAACACTGAAGCTTTCTTT. It specifies CSAEGGSGAMNTEAFF. Based on the CDR3 plus reference TRBV29-1 and TRBJ1-1, the full variable domain is SAVISQKPSRDICQRGTSLTIQCQVDSQVTMMFWYRQQPGQSLTLIATANQGSEATYESGFVIDKFPISRPNLTFSTLTVSNMSPEDSSIYLCSAEGGSGAMNTEAFFGQGTRLTVV.

This clone was counted only a few times. The chain employs TRBV29-1 and TRBJ1-1; D gene unclear. The V end lost 3 bases, the J end lost 5 bases, and 13 bases lay between the germline ends. The CDR3 has 13 residues. In germline, CDR1 is SQVTM, CDR2 ANQGSEA. The CDR3 region has the DNA TGCAGCGTTGAGGGTCCCGAGCGGACTGAAGCTTTCTTT. As protein: CSVEGPERTEAFF.

The chain uses TRBV11-3 and TRBJ2-7; 8 bases agree with TRBD1. The CDR3 covers 15 residues. Trimming took 4 bases from V and 6 from J; bases not matched to a gene: 11. Germline V gives CDR1 SGHNT, CDR2 YENEEA. CDR3 coding DNA: TGTGCCAGCAGCTCAGAGGCAGGGGGCTCGGGCGAGCAGTACTTC. It specifies CASSSEAGGSGEQYF.

A single count supports this clone. The V call is TRBV27, the J call TRBJ1-3; TRBD1 is a possible D gene (5 bases). Germline V gene lookup returns CDR1 MNHEY and CDR2 SMNVEV (reference sequence). V was trimmed by 5 bases and J by 4 bases, leaving 15 bases between them. This CDR3 contains 15 residues. The CDR3 DNA follows: TGTGCCAGCAGTCCCACCGGGGGTTCGGGAAACACCATATATTTT. Protein sequence: CASSPTGGSGNTIYF.

For the CDR3, the DNA is TGTGCCAGCAGCCCGGGGACCTACGCGAACACCGGGGAGCTGTTTTTT. This translates into CASSPGTYANTGELFF. The J gene is TRBJ2-2, the V gene TRBV11-3; D possibly uses TRBD1 or TRBD2 (5 bases each). The CDR3 length is 16 residues. Trimming took off 5 bases at V and 0 bases at J, with 13 bases between the two ends. Germline CDR1 and CDR2: SGHNT and YENEEA.

This sequence joins TRBV7-2 and TRBJ2-4; 7 bases line up with TRBD2. CDR3 length: 17 residues. V lost 1 base to trimming and J lost 1 base; unmatched junction nucleotides: 7. Germline CDR1 SGHTA, CDR2 FQGNSA. The CDR3 loop reads CASSLVGGRGAKNIQYF. For the CDR3, the DNA is TGTGCCAGCAGCTTAGTGGGAGGGAGAGGGGCCAAAAACATTCAGTACTTC.

J is TRBJ2-5 and V is TRBV27, with a possible D match to TRBD2 (5 bases). Per the germline V gene, CDR1 is MNHEY and CDR2 is SMNVEV (reference sequence). CDR3 length: 15 amino acids. Trimming took off 3 bases at V and 5 bases at J, with 16 bases between the two ends. The CDR3, as DNA: TGTGCCAGCAGTTTTTCCCCGGGCTCGGGGGAGACCCAGTACTTC. This translates into CASSFSPGSGETQYF.

The table lists this clone with a count of one. This sequence joins TRBV7-2 and TRBJ2-1; TRBD2 matches at 8 bases. The V segment lost 5 bases and the J segment 2 bases; nucleotides outside the gene matches: 8. The CDR3 has 16 amino acids. The germline CDR1 and CDR2 sequences are SGHTA and FQGNSA. The CDR3 coding sequence is TGTGCCAGCAGCCTGGGACTTAGCGGGGCCTACAATGAGCAGTTCTTC. Protein product: CASSLGLSGAYNEQFF.

The chain joins TRBV7-3 to TRBJ2-7; a weak D match, TRBD1 (6 bases). This CDR3 contains 14 residues. Germline V gene lookup returns CDR1 SGHTA and CDR2 FQGTGA. Trimming took off 5 bases at V and 1 base at J, with 12 bases between the two ends. In DNA form, the CDR3 reads TGTGCCAGCAGCGACCAGACAGGTTCCTACGAGCAGTACTTC. This encodes CASSDQTGSYEQYF. The entire variable domain, with the rest obtained from reference TRBV7-3 and TRBJ2-7, is as follows: GAGVSQTPSNKVTEKGKYVELRCDPISGHTALYWYRQSLGQGPEFLIYFQGTGAADDSGLPNDRFFAVRPEGSVSTLKIQRTERGDSAVYLCASSDQTGSYEQYFGPGTRLTVT.

The chain uses TRBV29-1 and TRBJ1-6, with D possibly being TRBD1 (6 bases). The germline CDR1 and CDR2 sequences are SQVTM and ANQGSEA. This CDR3 contains 13 residues. Trimming took off 6 bases at V and 7 bases at J, with 13 bases between the two ends. The CDR3 DNA sequence: TGCAGCGTCCAGACAGGTTTCAATTCACCCCTCCACTTT. It codes for CSVQTGFNSPLHF.

The V and J genes are TRBV7-9 and TRBJ2-7; 7 nucleotides align to TRBD1. J gave up 1 base and V 0 bases, and 9 bases lay outside the gene matches. The CDR3 contains 17 residues. CDR1 SEHNR and CDR2 FQNEAQ come from the germline V gene (reference sequence). CDR3 nucleotide sequence: TGTGCCAGCAGCTTAGCGTTTAGGGGGCAGGATTCCTACGAGCAGTACTTC. Protein product: CASSLAFRGQDSYEQYF.